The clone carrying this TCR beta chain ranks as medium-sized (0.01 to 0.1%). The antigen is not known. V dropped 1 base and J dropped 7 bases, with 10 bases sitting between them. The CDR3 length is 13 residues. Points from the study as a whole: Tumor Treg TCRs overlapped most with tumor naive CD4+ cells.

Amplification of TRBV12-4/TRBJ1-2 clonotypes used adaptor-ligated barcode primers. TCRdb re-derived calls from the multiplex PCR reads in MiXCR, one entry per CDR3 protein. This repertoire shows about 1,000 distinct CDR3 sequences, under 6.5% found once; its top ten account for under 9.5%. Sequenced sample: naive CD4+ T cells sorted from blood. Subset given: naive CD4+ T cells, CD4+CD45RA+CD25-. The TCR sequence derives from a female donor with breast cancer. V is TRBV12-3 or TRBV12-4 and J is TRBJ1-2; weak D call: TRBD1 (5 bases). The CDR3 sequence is CASSLGRVAGYTF. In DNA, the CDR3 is TGTGCCAGCAGTTTAGGCAGGGTAGCTGGCTACACCTTC.